A selection of T cell receptor beta chains follows, all from one sample in a study of blood T cell repertoires in COVID-19. TCRdb's copy holds only in-frame clones and misses some; the assay was immunoSEQ multiplex PCR. The sample contains 140,000 to 150,000 clones, around 84% of which appear only once. Sequenced sample: PBMCs or T cells enriched from blood (not recorded which). These receptors all come from a woman aged 50 to 60 who had been exposed to COVID-19. The CDR3 runs from the conserved cysteine through the conserved F or W. The order of the fields is V gene, D gene, clone size, J gene, CDR3 DNA, CDR3 protein. D genes are given only for firm matches. A clone size is listed for some rows: how often the clone was seen (once, few, many), or a class if it is expanded.

v_gene: TRBV19; d_gene: NA; abundance: NA; j_gene: TRBJ1-2; CDR3nt: TGTGCCAGTAGGCCAATCCAGGGGTCCTATGGCTACACCTTC; CDR3aa: CASRPIQGSYGYTF
v_gene: TRBV6-6; d_gene: NA; abundance: NA; j_gene: TRBJ1-2; CDR3nt: TGTGCCAGCAGTTACTCGGACAACTACTATGGCTACACCTTC; CDR3aa: CASSYSDNYYGYTF
v_gene: TRBV5-1; d_gene: NA; abundance: once; j_gene: TRBJ1-2; CDR3nt: TGCGCCAGCAGCTTGGCAGTTAACTATGGCTACACCTTC; CDR3aa: CASSLAVNYGYTF
v_gene: TRBV28; d_gene: TRBD1; abundance: NA; j_gene: TRBJ1-1; CDR3nt: TGTGCCAGCAGCCCGACAGGGACTGAAGCTTTCTTT; CDR3aa: CASSPTGTEAFF
v_gene: TRBV7-6; d_gene: TRBD2; abundance: NA; j_gene: TRBJ2-7; CDR3nt: TGTGCCAGCAGCCCTGGGACTAGCGGGGGGGCGCACGAGCAGTACTTC; CDR3aa: CASSPGTSGGAHEQYF
v_gene: TRBV11-2; d_gene: TRBD1; abundance: NA; j_gene: TRBJ2-1; CDR3nt: TGTGCCAGCAGCACGGGACAGATGTACAATGAGCAGTTCTTC; CDR3aa: CASSTGQMYNEQFF
v_gene: TRBV2; d_gene: NA; abundance: NA; j_gene: TRBJ2-5; CDR3nt: TGTGCCAGCAACCCGACGGGGGAGCAAGAGACCCAGTACTTC; CDR3aa: CASNPTGEQETQYF
v_gene: TRBV7-2; d_gene: NA; abundance: NA; j_gene: TRBJ1-2; CDR3nt: TGTGCCAGCAGCTTAGCAAACTTTTTAGATGGCTACACCTTC; CDR3aa: CASSLANFLDGYTF
v_gene: TRBV15; d_gene: TRBD1; abundance: few; j_gene: TRBJ2-1; CDR3nt: TGTGCCACCAGCAGAGTCACAGGGGCCGACAATGAGCAGTTCTTC; CDR3aa: CATSRVTGADNEQFF
v_gene: TRBV6-2/TRBV6-3; d_gene: TRBD2; abundance: NA; j_gene: TRBJ2-2; CDR3nt: TGTGCCAGCAGTTACTCCGGGGGGGCCACCGGGGAGCTGTTTTTT; CDR3aa: CASSYSGGATGELFF
v_gene: TRBV18; d_gene: NA; abundance: NA; j_gene: TRBJ1-1; CDR3nt: TGTGCCAGCTCACAGTCACAGGTCAACACTGAAGCTTTCTTT; CDR3aa: CASSQSQVNTEAFF
v_gene: TRBV27; d_gene: TRBD2; abundance: NA; j_gene: TRBJ2-7; CDR3nt: TGTGCCAGCAGTACTGGGTGGCTAGCGGCCTACGAGCAGTACTTC; CDR3aa: CASSTGWLAAYEQYF
v_gene: TRBV27; d_gene: TRBD1; abundance: NA; j_gene: TRBJ2-2; CDR3nt: TGTGCCAGCAGCCGACAGGGGGGAGCCGGGGAGCTGTTTTTT; CDR3aa: CASSRQGGAGELFF
v_gene: TRBV21-1; d_gene: NA; abundance: once; j_gene: TRBJ2-3; CDR3nt: TGTGCCAGTTCCAAGGCGGGAGAAAATTCCGATACGCAGTATTTT; CDR3aa: CASSKAGENSDTQYF
v_gene: TRBV24-1; d_gene: NA; abundance: NA; j_gene: TRBJ1-1; CDR3nt: TGTGCCACCAGTGATTTCCTTTGGTCAGACAGTGCGAACACTGAAGCTTTCTTT; CDR3aa: CATSDFLWSDSANTEAFF
v_gene: TRBV2; d_gene: NA; abundance: NA; j_gene: TRBJ1-5; CDR3nt: TGTGCCAGCAGGGGACAATACAATCAGCCCCAGCATTTT; CDR3aa: CASRGQYNQPQHF
v_gene: TRBV9; d_gene: NA; abundance: NA; j_gene: TRBJ1-1; CDR3nt: TGTGCCAGCAGCGTTCGGGGGGTAGGGCGGACTGAAGCTTTCTTT; CDR3aa: CASSVRGVGRTEAFF
v_gene: TRBV3-1/TRBV3-2; d_gene: TRBD2; abundance: NA; j_gene: TRBJ2-1; CDR3nt: TGTGCCACATCGGGGACTAGCGGTTACAATGAGCAGTTCTTC; CDR3aa: CATSGTSGYNEQFF
v_gene: TRBV11-2; d_gene: TRBD2; abundance: NA; j_gene: TRBJ2-5; CDR3nt: TGTGCCAGCAGCTTAAAGCTAGCGGGAGGGCCAGAGGAGACCCAGTACTTC; CDR3aa: CASSLKLAGGPEETQYF
v_gene: TRBV2; d_gene: NA; abundance: once; j_gene: TRBJ2-7; CDR3nt: TGTGCCAGCAGTGAATCGGCGGCTCAGTACTTC; CDR3aa: CASSESAAQYF